The 25 T cell receptor beta chains presented below share a single source sample, sequenced in a study of beta chain features in type 1 diabetes listed by TCRdb under 2018. Library preparation was by the immunoSEQ multiplex PCR assay. All of the isolated RNA was reverse transcribed with the High Capacity cDNA Reverse Transcription Kit, so expressed TCRB transcripts were sequenced. What TCRdb holds here is the immuneACCESS table cut down to in-frame rearrangements. Part of the clones is not present; checked against another copy, under half of the missing clones reflect an unresolved V gene, and the others are unexplained. For this sample the table gives under 300,000 clones, of which about 25% were detected only once. The top ten clonotypes cover approximately 4% of the sample. The sample taken for sequencing was central memory CD4+ T cells from blood. The receptors shown here come from a man aged 30 to 45 in good health.

This clone has more than one count but fewer than ten. The chain recombines TRBV11-2 with TRBJ2-2; D is unclear. V was pared by 3 bases and J by 3 bases, with 5 bases between. This CDR3 comprises 13 residues. Germline V gene data show CDR1 as SGHAT and CDR2 as FQNNGV. The CDR3 coding sequence is TGTGCCAGCAGCTTCGGGCACACCGGGGAGCTGTTTTTT. Translating it yields CASSFGHTGELFF.

The table lists this clone with a few counts. The gene calls are TRBV9 and TRBJ1-2; possibly TRBD1 for D (5 bases). This CDR3 is 14 amino acids long. Germline V CDR1 and CDR2: SGDLS, YYNGEE. V was cut by 0 bases and J by 6 bases, with 12 bases left in between. Here the CDR3 reads CASSVVGTRDGYTF. In DNA form, the CDR3 reads TGTGCCAGCAGCGTAGTTGGGACTCGTGATGGCTACACCTTC. Full variable domain (outside the CDR3, taken from reference TRBV9 and TRBJ1-2): DSGVTQTPKHLITATGQRVTLRCSPRSGDLSVYWYQQSLDQGLQFLIQYYNGEERAKGNILERFSAQQFPDLHSELNLSSLELGDSALYFCASSVVGTRDGYTFGSGTRLTVV.

There are many counts of this clone. The chain recombines TRBV14 with TRBJ2-5; 7 positions match TRBD1. The ends lost 1 base at V and 4 bases at J; junction bases unmatched: 9. The CDR3 consists of 16 residues. Germline V CDR1 and CDR2: SGHDN, FVKESK. This chain's CDR3 is CASSQGDRAGVETQYF. The CDR3 DNA reads TGTGCCAGCAGCCAAGGAGACAGGGCTGGGGTAGAGACCCAGTACTTC.

The genes are TRBV6-5 and TRBJ2-3; D call uncertain. This CDR3 contains 14 residues. The V and J ends lost 0 bases and 2 bases respectively, with 6 bases between them. Germline assignment: CDR1 MNHEY and CDR2 SVGAGI. The CDR3 is CASSYSGTTDTQYF. The CDR3 DNA reads as TGTGCCAGCAGTTACTCCGGCACCACAGATACGCAGTATTTT.

This rearrangement joins TRBV5-4 to TRBJ2-7; no reliable D call. CDR1 is SGHNT and CDR2 is YYREEE in the germline V gene (reference sequence). The CDR3 length is 12 residues. V was cut by 3 bases and J by 0 bases, with 4 bases left in between. The DNA for the CDR3 is TGTGCCAGCAGCTCAGCCTCCTACGAGCAGTACTTC. This codes for CASSSASYEQYF.

The chain couples TRBV6-1 to TRBJ2-1; a weak D match, TRBD1 (7 bases). From germline, CDR1 is MNHNS and CDR2 SASEGT. This CDR3 is 15 amino acids long. The V and J ends lost 3 bases and 6 bases respectively, with 15 bases between them. The CDR3 DNA reads as TGTGCCAGCAGTGATTCAGGGGGGCTTCCCAATGAGCAGTTCTTC. This sequence encodes CASSDSGGLPNEQFF.

CDR3 loop: CAWKLRPRLLNTEAFF. As DNA, the CDR3 is TGTGCCTGGAAATTAAGGCCACGACTACTGAACACTGAAGCTTTCTTT. The gene calls are TRBV30 and TRBJ1-1; the D is unclear. V dropped 4 bases and J dropped 0 bases, with 18 bases sitting between them. There are 16 residues in the CDR3. CDR1 and CDR2 from the germline V gene are GTSNPN and SVGIG (reference sequence). The full variable domain, in which reference TRBV30 and TRBJ1-1 provide the parts outside the CDR3, is SQTIHQWPATLVQPVGSPLSLECTVEGTSNPNLYWYRQAAGRGLQLLFYSVGIGQISSEVPQNLSASRPQDRQFILSSKKLLLSDSGFYLCAWKLRPRLLNTEAFFGQGTRLTVV.

V usage is TRBV15 and J usage is TRBJ2-3; tentatively, D is TRBD1 (5 bases). The CDR3 sequence is 13 residues long. Trimming cost V 7 bases and J 1 base, with 9 bases left between them. Germline values: CDR1 LNHNV, CDR2 YYDKDF (reference sequence). DNA of the CDR3: TGTGCCACCAAAGAAGGGGGCACAGATACGCAGTATTTT. It specifies CATKEGGTDTQYF.

DNA of the CDR3: TGTGCCAGCAGCTTAGGACTATCCACAGATACGCAGTATTTT. Translation: CASSLGLSTDTQYF. The chain joins TRBV7-2 to TRBJ2-3, with a weak D call TRBD2 (5 bases). V was trimmed by 1 base and J by 2 bases, leaving 7 bases between them. The CDR3 loop spans 14 amino acids. CDR1 and CDR2 from the germline V gene are SGHTA and FQGNSA.

This clone was counted between two and nine times. This chain joins TRBV6-1 and TRBJ2-1, with unresolved D. The CDR3 covers 14 residues. Per the germline V gene, CDR1 is MNHNS and CDR2 is SASEGT. V was pared by 1 base and J by 9 bases, with 13 bases between. CDR3 sequence (DNA): TGTGCCAGCAGTGAAGGCCACGGTAATGGTGAGCAGTTCTTC. Its protein product is CASSEGHGNGEQFF.

Turning to this clone: The likely explanation is a read error, given a far larger clone one base away. The V and J genes are TRBV7-9 and TRBJ2-2, with D possibly matching TRBD1 (5 bases). Trimming removed 5 bases from V and 2 bases from J, with 9 bases in between. Germline V gives CDR1 SEHNR, CDR2 FQNEAQ (reference sequence). This CDR3 comprises 14 residues. CDR3 sequence: CASSRDSNTGELFF. The DNA for the CDR3 is TGTGCCAGCAGCCGAGACAGCAACACCGGGGAGCTGTTTTTT.

Note on this clone: A read error may be the cause here, since a much bigger clone is one base away. V gene TRBV18 combines with J gene TRBJ2-6; D is unclear. Germline V gene sequence: CDR1 KGHSH, CDR2 LQKENI. The CDR3 contains 15 residues. In nucleotides, the CDR3 is TGTGCCAGCGCACCTAAGCAGGCTGGGGCCAACGTCCTGACTTTC. Protein product: CASAPKQAGANVLTF.

This sequence joins TRBV2 and TRBJ2-1, with 8 bases aligning to TRBD2. CDR3 length: 15 amino acids. CDR1 and CDR2 (germline): SNHLY, FYNNEI. Trimming at V came to 7 bases and at J to 4 bases, leaving 9 bases not matched to a gene. The CDR3 DNA follows: TGTGCCAGCAACATCCTCCCGGGAGGGTACAATGAGCAGTTCTTC. It specifies CASNILPGGYNEQFF.

In its sample, this clone was seen a few times. The chain has TRBV7-2 and TRBJ2-4; a weak D match, TRBD1 (5 bases). There are 15 residues in the CDR3. Trimming took off 4 bases at V and 1 base at J, with 11 bases between the two ends. Germline V gene sequence: CDR1 SGHTA, CDR2 FQGNSA. The CDR3 here is CASSSVPGAKNIQYF. In nucleotides, the CDR3 is TGTGCCAGCAGCTCGGTCCCAGGGGCCAAAAACATTCAGTACTTC.

This clone was picked up many times. Sequence at one end of the junction differs from germline and may be a read error. The rearrangement joins TRBV7-9 to TRBJ2-4, with 7 nucleotides matching TRBD2. CDR1 and CDR2 (germline): SEHNR, FQNEAQ (reference sequence). The CDR3 is 12 residues long. In DNA form, the CDR3 reads TGTGCCAGCAGCCTAGCGGAAAACATTCAGTACTTC. Its translation is CASSLAENIQYF.

Only a few counts were recorded for this clone. This chain links TRBV7-6 with TRBJ1-3; TRBD1 aligns across 7 bases. This CDR3 contains 16 residues. Germline V lookup: CDR1 SGHVS, CDR2 FNYEAQ. V was pared by 5 bases and J by 1 base, with 8 bases of the junction left unmatched. CDR3 protein: CASSPGQSSSGNTIYF. The CDR3 coding sequence is TGTGCCAGCAGCCCGGGACAGTCCTCATCTGGAAACACCATATATTTT.

The chain is built from TRBV29-1 and TRBJ2-1; TRBD2 aligns across 11 bases. V gave up 0 bases and J gave up 4 bases; unmatched junction bases: 5. Per the germline V gene, CDR1 is SQVTM and CDR2 is ANQGSEA. The CDR3 consists of 16 residues. CDR3 in DNA: TGCAGCGTTGAAGATCTAGGGACTAGCGGATACAATGAGCAGTTCTTC. Protein: CSVEDLGTSGYNEQFF.

The chain couples TRBV6-5 to TRBJ1-2; 7 nucleotides line up with TRBD1. Germline CDR1 MNHEY, CDR2 SVGAGI. The length of the CDR3 is 14 residues. J lost 5 bases, V lost 5 bases, and 8 bases had no gene match. The CDR3 loop reads CASSPDRAGYGYTF. The CDR3 DNA reads as TGTGCCAGCAGTCCAGACAGGGCAGGTTATGGCTACACCTTC.

This chain links TRBV5-4 with TRBJ2-3; 11 nucleotides agree with TRBD2. Germline lookup yields CDR1 SGHNT and CDR2 YYREEE (reference sequence). The CDR3 extends over 16 amino acids. Trimming cost V 4 bases and J 7 bases; bases outside gene matches: 11. The CDR3 nucleotides read TGTGCCAGCAGCCCCGGCGGTAGCGGGGGGGCAAATACGCAGTATTTT. It codes for CASSPGGSGGANTQYF.

The chain employs TRBV7-2 and TRBJ2-5, with D maybe TRBD1 (6 bases). Trimming removed 5 bases at V and 1 base at J, with 17 bases between. This CDR3 is built from 16 residues. From germline, CDR1 is SGHTA and CDR2 FQGNSA. DNA for the CDR3: TGTGCCAGCAGCCACTCAGGGGCGCGGGTCCAAGAGACCCAGTACTTC. This gives the protein CASSHSGARVQETQYF. The full variable domain, with the rest looked up from reference TRBV7-2 and TRBJ2-5, is GAGVSQSPSNKVTEKGKDVELRCDPISGHTALYWYRQSLGQGLEFLIYFQGNSAPDKSGLPSDRFSAERTGGSVSTLTIQRTQQEDSAVYLCASSHSGARVQETQYFGPGTRLLVL.

The chain uses TRBV5-4 and TRBJ2-5; TRBD1 aligns across 7 bases. J lost 3 bases, V lost 4 bases, and 9 bases had no gene match. CDR3 length: 15 residues. Germline values: CDR1 SGHNT, CDR2 YYREEE (reference sequence). CDR3 nucleotides: TGTGCCAGCAGCACCCCGGGACAGCTAAAAGAGACCCAGTACTTC. Protein: CASSTPGQLKETQYF.

The chain joins TRBV29-1 to TRBJ2-1; TRBD1 agrees at 10 bases. J gave up 5 bases and V 7 bases, and 11 bases lay outside the gene matches. The V gene's germline CDR1 is SQVTM and CDR2 ANQGSEA. The CDR3 contains 15 residues. CDR3 bases: TGCAGCGCCCTAATCCGGGACAGGGGCCACAATGAGCAGTTCTTC. It translates to CSALIRDRGHNEQFF.

The rearrangement uses TRBV19 and TRBJ1-5; 7 nucleotides agree with TRBD1. This CDR3 has 12 residues. Germline lookup yields CDR1 LNHDA and CDR2 SQIVND (reference sequence). Trimming cost V 7 bases and J 5 bases; bases outside gene matches: 2. In DNA, the CDR3 is TGTGCCAGTACGCAGGGGGATCAGCCCCAGCATTTT. Its translation is CASTQGDQPQHF.

This clone appeared a few times. Other DNA variants within this sample encode the same CDR3. The chain has TRBV7-2 and TRBJ2-5; the D is unclear. CDR1 SGHTA and CDR2 FQGNSA come from the germline V gene. V dropped 0 bases and J dropped 2 bases, with 7 bases sitting between them. This CDR3 comprises 14 residues. CDR3 coding DNA: TGTGCCAGCAGCTTAGCGGGCTTACAAGAGACCCAGTACTTC. As protein: CASSLAGLQETQYF.

This clone occurred many times. V and J are TRBV5-1 and TRBJ2-5, with 9 bases fitting TRBD2. From germline, CDR1 is SGHRS and CDR2 YFSETQ. J lost 4 bases, V lost 4 bases, and 11 bases had no gene match. This CDR3 has 16 amino acids. CDR3 amino acids: CASSVGVAGAVETQYF. DNA for the CDR3: TGCGCCAGCAGCGTCGGAGTAGCGGGAGCCGTAGAGACCCAGTACTTC.